This TCR beta chain comes out of a study of breast tumors, draining lymph nodes, adjacent tissues. The germline V and J ends were trimmed by 11 bases and 3 bases, with 19 bases remaining between them. This CDR3 comprises 14 residues. CDR1 is MNHGY and CDR2 is SVAAGI in the germline V gene. TCRdb processed the multiplex PCR reads anew with MiXCR; each CDR3 protein has one entry. The sample lists around 70,000 distinct CDR3 sequences; around 43% were seen once. The chain uses TRBV6-9 and TRBJ2-5; D may match TRBD1 or TRBD2 (5 bases each). The TCR was taken from a female donor with breast cancer. Some clones in this sample may be carry-over from other donors' samples. What was sequenced was breast tumor tissue. CDR3 in DNA: TGTGCCGGTGGTCGAACTCTGGGGGAAGAGACCCAGTACTTC. Translation: CAGGRTLGEETQYF.